The 26 T cell receptor beta chains reported below all come from one sample, sequenced in a study of spatial heterogeneity in lung cancer. Via MiXCR, TCRdb re-called the 5' RACE reads, giving one row per CDR3 protein. Of about 82,000 distinct CDR3 sequences in the sample, over 10% were seen once. The time point is: sample taken at primary tumor resection. Whole RNA from tumor, nontumor lung or frozen PBMC was sequenced unsorted. Sequences were derived from PBMCs, sampled at surgery. All receptors derive from a male donor with early-stage non-small cell lung cancer.

This clonotype was detected a few times. The J gene is TRBJ2-1, the V gene TRBV27, with D perhaps matching TRBD2 (5 bases). The CDR3 has 15 residues. Germline lookup yields CDR1 MNHEY and CDR2 SMNVEV (reference sequence). V lost 0 bases and J lost 4, with 10 bases in between. The CDR3 spells CASSLSRGLYNEQFF. The CDR3 region has the DNA TGTGCCAGCAGTTTATCGCGCGGGCTTTACAATGAGCAGTTCTTC.

This clonotype was counted ten times or more. This chain connects TRBV29-1 to TRBJ2-3, with TRBD1 identical over 11 bases. Losses at the gene ends were 6 bases for V and 4 bases for J; bases not matched to a gene: 3. The germline CDR1 and CDR2 sequences are SQVTM and ANQGSEA. This CDR3 contains 13 residues. CDR3 DNA: TGCAGCGTGGGACAGGGGGAGGCAGATACGCAGTATTTT. Its protein is CSVGQGEADTQYF.

A few counts support this clonotype. The rearrangement joins TRBV20-1 to TRBJ1-5, with a tentative D call TRBD1 (5 bases). This CDR3 is built from 15 residues. Trimming left V 4 bases short and J 3 bases short, with 16 bases between. Germline V gives CDR1 DFQATT, CDR2 SNEGSKA (reference sequence). The CDR3 here is CSATFAGHLNQPQHF. The CDR3 coding sequence is TGCAGTGCTACCTTTGCCGGACACCTCAATCAGCCCCAGCATTTT.

V gene TRBV3-1 combines with J gene TRBJ2-2; TRBD1 matches 9 bases. V gave up 1 base and J gave up 5 bases; unmatched junction bases: 5. Germline CDR1 reads LGHDT; CDR2 reads YNNKEL (reference sequence). CDR3 length: 16 amino acids. CDR3 region: CASSQGTGTGTGELFF. The CDR3 coding sequence is TGTGCCAGCAGCCAAGGGACCGGGACAGGGACCGGGGAGCTGTTTTTT. The full variable domain, its missing parts supplied by reference TRBV3-1 and TRBJ2-2, is DTAVSQTPKYLVTQMGNDKSIKCEQNLGHDTMYWYKQDSKKFLKIMFSYNNKELIINETVPNRFSPKSPDKAHLNLHINSLELGDSAVYFCASSQGTGTGTGELFFGEGSRLTVL.

The chain employs TRBV6-2 or TRBV6-3 and TRBJ1-6; the D gene is possibly TRBD1 (5 bases). The CDR3 runs 14 residues. V lost 2 bases, J lost 10 bases, and 12 bases lay in between. Looked up from germline, CDR1 is MNHEY and CDR2 is SVGEGT. The CDR3: CASSYETEISPLHF. CDR3 bases: TGTGCCAGCAGTTACGAGACAGAGATCTCACCCCTCCACTTT.

The V gene is TRBV7-2, the J gene TRBJ1-1, with 10 bases that match TRBD1. The germline gives CDR1 SGHTA, CDR2 FQGNSA. V gave up 5 bases and J gave up 10 bases; unmatched junction bases: 7. The CDR3 sequence is 13 residues long. The CDR3 sequence: CASSQGQGLPAFF. CDR3 nucleotide sequence: TGTGCCAGCAGCCAGGGACAGGGGTTGCCAGCTTTCTTT. The whole variable domain, filled in from reference TRBV7-2 and TRBJ1-1, reads GAGVSQSPSNKVTEKGKDVELRCDPISGHTALYWYRQSLGQGLEFLIYFQGNSAPDKSGLPSDRFSAERTGGSVSTLTIQRTQQEDSAVYLCASSQGQGLPAFFGQGTRLTVV.

The V gene is TRBV10-3, the J gene TRBJ2-7, with TRBD1 as a possible D gene (6 bases). The CDR3 length is 14 residues. Trimming cost V 2 bases and J 4 bases, with 12 bases left between them. Germline assignment: CDR1 ENHRY and CDR2 SYGVKD. CDR3 loop: CAISEKGTPYEQYF. DNA for the CDR3: TGTGCCATCAGTGAGAAGGGGACACCTTACGAGCAGTACTTC.

The CDR3 region has the DNA TGTGCCAGCAGTGCCCGGGGCCCCGTTCGGGACGAGCAGTACTTC. It is translated as CASSARGPVRDEQYF. The chain couples TRBV2 to TRBJ2-7, with D perhaps matching TRBD1 or TRBD2 (5 bases each). This CDR3 spans 15 amino acids. With 4 bases removed from V and 5 bases from J, the gap between germline ends came to 18 bases. Per the germline V gene, CDR1 is SNHLY and CDR2 is FYNNEI.

This clonotype was detected a few times. The rearrangement joins TRBV30 to TRBJ1-1; possible D gene TRBD1, 6 bases. Between the trimmed V and J ends, which lost 8 bases and 1 base, there was a span of 14 bases. The CDR3 is 13 amino acids. Per the germline V gene, CDR1 is GTSNPN and CDR2 is SVGIG (reference sequence). This CDR3 reads CAGHGQPNTEAFF. The CDR3 DNA follows: TGTGCCGGACACGGACAGCCGAACACTGAAGCTTTCTTT.

There are many counts of this clonotype. V usage is TRBV5-1 and J usage is TRBJ1-1, with 7 nucleotides matching TRBD1. The CDR3 has 14 residues. Germline V lookup: CDR1 SGHRS, CDR2 YFSETQ. The V gene end was trimmed by 0 bases and the J gene end by 7 bases; junction bases not matched to a gene: 6. CDR3 bases: TGCGCCAGCAGCTTGGGCAGACAGGGTATTGAAGCTTTCTTT. Encoded protein: CASSLGRQGIEAFF.

The chain carries TRBV3-1 and TRBJ1-1; possible D gene TRBD1, 5 bases. Germline V gives CDR1 LGHDT, CDR2 YNNKEL (reference sequence). The CDR3 extends over 15 amino acids. V was cut by 0 bases and J by 6 bases, with 14 bases left in between. The CDR3 DNA reads as TGTGCCAGCAGCCAAGACGAGGCAGGGAGCCCTGAAGCTTTCTTT. Translating it yields CASSQDEAGSPEAFF. The variable domain in full, with the rest retrieved from reference TRBV3-1 and TRBJ1-1, is DTAVSQTPKYLVTQMGNDKSIKCEQNLGHDTMYWYKQDSKKFLKIMFSYNNKELIINETVPNRFSPKSPDKAHLNLHINSLELGDSAVYFCASSQDEAGSPEAFFGQGTRLTVV.

The rearrangement links TRBV5-8 to TRBJ2-5, with TRBD2 identical over 13 bases. This CDR3 spans 17 amino acids. Germline CDR1 and CDR2: SGHTS and YDEGEE. V was pared by 2 bases and J by 4 bases, with 8 bases of the junction left unmatched. CDR3 amino acids: CASSFSLLAGGGETQYF. The CDR3 DNA is TGTGCCAGCAGCTTCTCTTTACTAGCGGGAGGGGGAGAGACCCAGTACTTC.

This rearrangement joins TRBV5-1 to TRBJ2-7; D ambiguous. The CDR3 has 13 residues. V was clipped by 0 bases and J by 3 bases, with 7 bases between them. CDR1 is SGHRS and CDR2 is YFSETQ in the germline V gene. The CDR3 DNA is TGCGCCAGCAGCTTGGGCGGTTTCTACGAGCAGTACTTC. This encodes CASSLGGFYEQYF. Together with reference TRBV5-1 and TRBJ2-7, the CDR3 gives the full variable domain: KAGVTQTPRYLIKTRGQQVTLSCSPISGHRSVSWYQQTPGQGLQFLFEYFSETQRNKGNFPGRFSGRQFSNSRSEMNVSTLELGDSALYLCASSLGGFYEQYFGPGTRLTVT.

This clonotype was seen a few times. This sequence joins TRBV7-2 and TRBJ1-1; D is possibly TRBD1 (6 bases). The CDR3 loop spans 14 amino acids. Germline V lookup: CDR1 SGHTA, CDR2 FQGNSA. V lost 5 bases, J lost 7 bases, and 17 bases lay in between. CDR3 protein: CASSPLDRSLEAFF. In DNA, the CDR3 is TGTGCCAGCAGCCCACTCGACAGGTCACTTGAAGCTTTCTTT.

This chain uses TRBV11-3 with TRBJ2-1; D may be TRBD1 or TRBD2 (5 bases each). V was shortened by 0 bases and J by 0 bases, with 6 bases between the two germline ends. This CDR3 has 15 amino acids. Germline CDR1 is SGHNT and CDR2 is YENEEA. CDR3 bases: TGTGCCAGCAGCTTAGAAGGGACCTCCTACAATGAGCAGTTCTTC. It specifies CASSLEGTSYNEQFF.

The rearrangement joins TRBV6-6 to TRBJ2-1, with unresolved D. Germline CDR1 reads MNHNY; CDR2 reads SVGAGI (reference sequence). This CDR3 contains 14 residues. The V end lost 3 bases, the J end lost 2 bases, and 8 bases lay between the germline ends. CDR3 amino acids: CASSYGEPYNEQFF. Here the CDR3 DNA reads TGTGCCAGCAGTTATGGGGAACCCTACAATGAGCAGTTCTTC.

This clonotype was recorded a few times. The rearrangement joins TRBV7-3 to TRBJ2-5, with D tentatively TRBD1 or TRBD2 (5 bases each). V lost 3 bases, J lost 5 bases, and 10 bases lay in between. Looked up from germline, CDR1 is SGHTA and CDR2 is FQGTGA. There are 13 residues in the CDR3. CDR3 loop: CASSFSGTETQYF. The CDR3 nucleotides are TGTGCCAGCAGCTTTTCGGGGACGGAGACCCAGTACTTC.

This clonotype was picked up a small number of times. The chain carries TRBV3-1 and TRBJ2-2; TRBD2 is a possible D gene (5 bases). Germline values: CDR1 LGHDT, CDR2 YNNKEL (reference sequence). The CDR3 length is 15 residues. V was cut by 3 bases and J by 13 bases, with 21 bases left in between. CDR3 sequence (DNA): TGTGCCAGCAGCCAGGATGTCGGGGTCAGAGGGAGGCTGTTTTTT. Amino acids: CASSQDVGVRGRLFF.

The rearrangement links TRBV29-1 to TRBJ2-2; 10 nucleotides line up with TRBD2. The CDR3 runs 13 residues. With 4 bases clipped from V and 4 bases from J, the junction kept 0 bases outside the gene matches. From germline, CDR1 is SQVTM and CDR2 ANQGSEA. The CDR3 region is CSVGTSGTGELFF. As DNA, the CDR3 is TGCAGCGTTGGGACTAGCGGCACCGGGGAGCTGTTTTTT.

The chain carries TRBV5-1 and TRBJ2-7; D remains ambiguous. The CDR3 is 14 amino acids. Germline CDR1 and CDR2: SGHRS and YFSETQ. V was trimmed by 0 bases and J by 2 bases, leaving 9 bases between them. The CDR3 reads CASSLGTATYEQYF. CDR3 DNA: TGCGCCAGCAGCTTGGGAACGGCGACCTACGAGCAGTACTTC.

The gene calls are TRBV6-5 and TRBJ1-1; TRBD1 matches at 8 bases. CDR1 is MNHEY and CDR2 is SVGAGI in the germline V gene. CDR3 length: 16 amino acids. V lost 4 bases to trimming and J lost 5 bases; unmatched junction nucleotides: 12. For the CDR3, the DNA is TGTGCCAGCAGTTCTGGACAGGGTCTAAGGGGGACTGAAGCTTTCTTT. Amino acid sequence: CASSSGQGLRGTEAFF.

This clonotype was detected only a few times. The gene calls are TRBV5-1 and TRBJ2-7; 8 bases fit TRBD2. Germline V gene sequence: CDR1 SGHRS, CDR2 YFSETQ. CDR3 size: 13 residues. V lost 0 bases to trimming and J lost 6 bases; unmatched junction nucleotides: 2. The CDR3 nucleotides read TGCGCCAGCAGCTTGGGTACTAGCGGCGAGCAGTACTTC. This codes for CASSLGTSGEQYF.

The table lists this clonotype with many counts. J is TRBJ1-1 and V is TRBV2; possibly TRBD1 for D (6 bases). Trimming left V 10 bases short and J 7 bases short, with 13 bases between. Germline assignment: CDR1 SNHLY and CDR2 FYNNEI. CDR3 size: 11 residues. The CDR3 spells CATLGGIEAFF. The CDR3 DNA is TGTGCCACCTTAGGGGGTATTGAAGCTTTCTTT.

This clonotype turned up a few times. The chain links TRBV7-2 to TRBJ2-7; 10 positions match TRBD2. Germline assignment: CDR1 SGHTA and CDR2 FQGNSA. J gave up 6 bases and V 1 base, and 3 bases lay outside the gene matches. The CDR3 runs to 14 residues. CDR3 coding DNA: TGTGCCAGCAGCTTAGTAGCGGGAGGCTTCGAGCAGTACTTC. It codes for CASSLVAGGFEQYF.

The rearrangement uses TRBV2 and TRBJ2-3; no clear D gene. Germline-derived CDR1 and CDR2 are SNHLY and FYNNEI. This CDR3 contains 13 residues. Trimming stripped 4 bases from V and 6 bases from J, with 11 bases between. CDR3 amino acids: CASSVGLQDTQYF. DNA of the CDR3: TGTGCCAGCAGTGTAGGGTTGCAGGATACGCAGTATTTT.

This sequence joins TRBV7-8 and TRBJ2-2; D ambiguous. Germline V gene sequence: CDR1 SGHVS, CDR2 FQNEAQ. The CDR3 extends over 16 amino acids. V gave up 1 base and J gave up 6 bases, with 15 bases separating them. The DNA of the CDR3 is TGTGCCAGCAGCTTAGGGGTTCGTTCTGCCTCCGGGGAGCTGTTTTTT. This codes for CASSLGVRSASGELFF.